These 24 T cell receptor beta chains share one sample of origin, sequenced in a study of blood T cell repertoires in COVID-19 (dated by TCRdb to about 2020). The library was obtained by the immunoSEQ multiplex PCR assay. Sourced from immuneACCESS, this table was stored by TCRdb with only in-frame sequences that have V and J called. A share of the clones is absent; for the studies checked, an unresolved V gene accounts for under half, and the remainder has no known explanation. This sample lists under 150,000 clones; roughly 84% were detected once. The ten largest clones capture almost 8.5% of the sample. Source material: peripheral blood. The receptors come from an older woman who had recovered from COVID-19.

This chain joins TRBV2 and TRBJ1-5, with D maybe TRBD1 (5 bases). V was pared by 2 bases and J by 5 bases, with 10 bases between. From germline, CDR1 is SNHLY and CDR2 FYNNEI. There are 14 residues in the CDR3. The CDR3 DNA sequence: TGTGCCAGCAGTGAAAAAGGCAGGGATCAGCCCCAGCATTTT. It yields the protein CASSEKGRDQPQHF.

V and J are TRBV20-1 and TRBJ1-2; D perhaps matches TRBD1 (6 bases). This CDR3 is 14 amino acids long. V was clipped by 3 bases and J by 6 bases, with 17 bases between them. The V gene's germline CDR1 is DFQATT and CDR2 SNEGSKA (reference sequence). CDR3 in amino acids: CSASQTQGQHGYTF. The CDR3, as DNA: TGCAGTGCTAGTCAGACCCAGGGACAACATGGCTACACCTTC.

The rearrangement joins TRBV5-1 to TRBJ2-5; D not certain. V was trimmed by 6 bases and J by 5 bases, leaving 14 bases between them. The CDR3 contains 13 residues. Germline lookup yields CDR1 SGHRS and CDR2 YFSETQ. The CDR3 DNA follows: TGCGCCAGCACCCACCGAGTCGGTGAGACCCAGTACTTC. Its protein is CASTHRVGETQYF.

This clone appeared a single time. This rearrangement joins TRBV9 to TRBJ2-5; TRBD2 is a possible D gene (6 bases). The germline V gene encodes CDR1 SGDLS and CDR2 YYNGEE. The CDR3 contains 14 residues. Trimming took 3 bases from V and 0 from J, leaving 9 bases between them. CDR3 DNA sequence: TGTGCCAGCAGCGGGGACTTGTACCAAGAGACCCAGTACTTC. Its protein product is CASSGDLYQETQYF.

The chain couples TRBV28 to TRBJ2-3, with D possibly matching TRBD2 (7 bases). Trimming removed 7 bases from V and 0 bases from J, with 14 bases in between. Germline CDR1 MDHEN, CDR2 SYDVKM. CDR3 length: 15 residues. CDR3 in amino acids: CASTVGGGSTDTQYF. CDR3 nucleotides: TGTGCCAGCACAGTAGGGGGAGGGAGCACAGATACGCAGTATTTT.

The CDR3 region has the DNA TGCGCCAGCAGCCGCGACGCAAGGGACAGGTGGGGAGATACGCAGTATTTT. Its translation is CASSRDARDRWGDTQYF. The chain carries TRBV4-1 and TRBJ2-3, with TRBD1 matching over 8 bases. CDR1 is MGHRA, CDR2 YSYEKL, per germline. The CDR3 spans 17 residues. V gave up 4 bases and J gave up 5 bases; unmatched junction bases: 14.

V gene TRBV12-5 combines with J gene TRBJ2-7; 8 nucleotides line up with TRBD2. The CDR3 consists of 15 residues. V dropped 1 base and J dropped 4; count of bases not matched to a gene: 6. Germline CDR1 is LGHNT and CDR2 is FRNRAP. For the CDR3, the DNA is TGTGCTAGTGGTTTGGCCGAGGGCGGGAGGTACGAGCAGTACTTC. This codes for CASGLAEGGRYEQYF.

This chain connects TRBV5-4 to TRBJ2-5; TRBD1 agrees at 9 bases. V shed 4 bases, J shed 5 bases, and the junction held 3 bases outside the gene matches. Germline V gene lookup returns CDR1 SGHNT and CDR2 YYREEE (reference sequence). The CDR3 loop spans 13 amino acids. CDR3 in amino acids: CASSRGQGETQYF. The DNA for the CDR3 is TGTGCCAGCAGCCGGGGACAGGGCGAGACCCAGTACTTC. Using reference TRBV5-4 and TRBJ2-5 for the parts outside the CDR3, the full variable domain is ETGVTQSPTHLIKTRGQQVTLRCSSQSGHNTVSWYQQALGQGPQFIFQYYREEENGRGNFPPRFSGLQFPNYSSELNVNALELDDSALYLCASSRGQGETQYFGPGTRLLVL.

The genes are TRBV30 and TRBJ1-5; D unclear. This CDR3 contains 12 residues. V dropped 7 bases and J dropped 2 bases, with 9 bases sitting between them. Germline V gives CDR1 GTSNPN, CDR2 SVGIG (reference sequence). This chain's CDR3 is CAYQEGNQPQHF. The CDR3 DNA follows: TGTGCCTACCAGGAGGGCAATCAGCCCCAGCATTTT.

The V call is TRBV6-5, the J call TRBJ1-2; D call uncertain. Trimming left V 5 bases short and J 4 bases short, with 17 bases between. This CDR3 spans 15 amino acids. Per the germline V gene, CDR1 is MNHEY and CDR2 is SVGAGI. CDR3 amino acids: CASSPRALGFYGYTF. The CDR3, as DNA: TGTGCCAGCAGTCCCCGCGCGCTTGGTTTCTATGGCTACACCTTC.

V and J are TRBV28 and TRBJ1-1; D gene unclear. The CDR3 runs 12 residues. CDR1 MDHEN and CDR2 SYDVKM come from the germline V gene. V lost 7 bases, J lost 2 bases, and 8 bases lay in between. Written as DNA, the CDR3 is TGTGCCAGCATCCGGACTAACACTGAAGCTTTCTTT. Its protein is CASIRTNTEAFF.

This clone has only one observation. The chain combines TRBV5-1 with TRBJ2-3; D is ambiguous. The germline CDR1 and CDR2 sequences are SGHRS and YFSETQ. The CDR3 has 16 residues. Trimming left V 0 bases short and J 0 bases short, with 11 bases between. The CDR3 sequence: CASSLGLAASTDTQYF. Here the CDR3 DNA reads TGCGCCAGCAGCTTGGGGCTCGCGGCGAGCACAGATACGCAGTATTTT.

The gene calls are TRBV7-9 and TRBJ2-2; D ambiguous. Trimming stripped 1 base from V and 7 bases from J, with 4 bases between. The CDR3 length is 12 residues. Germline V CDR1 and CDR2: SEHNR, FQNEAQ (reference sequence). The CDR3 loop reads CASSLDGGELFF. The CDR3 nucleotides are TGTGCCAGCAGCTTAGACGGCGGGGAGCTGTTTTTT.

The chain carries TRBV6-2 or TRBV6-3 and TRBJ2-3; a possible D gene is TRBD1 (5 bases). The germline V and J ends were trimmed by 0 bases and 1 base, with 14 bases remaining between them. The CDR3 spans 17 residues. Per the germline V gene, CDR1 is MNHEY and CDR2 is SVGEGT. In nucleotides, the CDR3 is TGTGCCAGCAGTTACTCGAAGGACACCTCCCGCACAGATACGCAGTATTTT. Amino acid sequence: CASSYSKDTSRTDTQYF.

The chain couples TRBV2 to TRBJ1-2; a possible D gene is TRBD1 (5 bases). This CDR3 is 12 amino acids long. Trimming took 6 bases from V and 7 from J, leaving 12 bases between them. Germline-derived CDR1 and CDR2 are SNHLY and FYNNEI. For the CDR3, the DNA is TGTGCCAGCAGCGGGGACTCGGGTGGCTACACCTTC. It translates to CASSGDSGGYTF.

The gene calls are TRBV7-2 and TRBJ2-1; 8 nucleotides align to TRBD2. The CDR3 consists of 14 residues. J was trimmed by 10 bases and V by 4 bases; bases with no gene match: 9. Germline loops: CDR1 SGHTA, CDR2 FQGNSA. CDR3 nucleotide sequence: TGTGCCAGCAGCTCAAGAGCGGGAGTCGGGGAGCAGTTCTTC. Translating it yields CASSSRAGVGEQFF.

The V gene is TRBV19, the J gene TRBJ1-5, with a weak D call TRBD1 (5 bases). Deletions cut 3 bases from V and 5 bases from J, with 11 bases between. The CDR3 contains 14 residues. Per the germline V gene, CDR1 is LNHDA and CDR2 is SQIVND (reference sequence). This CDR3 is CASSIWQGDQPQHF. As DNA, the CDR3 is TGTGCCAGTAGTATCTGGCAGGGTGATCAGCCCCAGCATTTT.

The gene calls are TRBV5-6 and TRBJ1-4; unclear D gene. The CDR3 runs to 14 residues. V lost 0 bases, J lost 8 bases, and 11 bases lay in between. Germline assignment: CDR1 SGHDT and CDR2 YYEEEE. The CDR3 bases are TGTGCCAGCAGCTTGGGGGAGGGTTGGGAAAAACTGTTTTTT. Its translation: CASSLGEGWEKLFF.

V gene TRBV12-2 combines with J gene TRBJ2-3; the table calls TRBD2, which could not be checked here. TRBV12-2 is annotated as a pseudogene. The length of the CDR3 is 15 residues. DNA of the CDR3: TGTGCAAGTCGCTTACGCGGGGCTAGCACAGATACGCAGTATTTT. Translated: CASRLRGASTDTQYF.

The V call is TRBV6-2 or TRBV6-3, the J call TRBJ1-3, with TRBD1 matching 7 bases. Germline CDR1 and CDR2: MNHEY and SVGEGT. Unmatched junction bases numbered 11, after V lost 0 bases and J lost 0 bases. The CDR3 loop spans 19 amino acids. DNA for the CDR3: TGTGCCAGCAGTTACTCGTTCTCCCCGGGACAGCCCTCTGGAAACACCATATATTTT. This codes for CASSYSFSPGQPSGNTIYF.

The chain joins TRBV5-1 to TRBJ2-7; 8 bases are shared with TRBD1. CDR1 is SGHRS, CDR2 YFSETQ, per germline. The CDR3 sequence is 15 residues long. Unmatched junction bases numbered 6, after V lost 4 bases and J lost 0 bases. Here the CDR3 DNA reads TGCGCCAGCAGCATCCGGGACAGGAGCTCCTACGAGCAGTACTTC. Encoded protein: CASSIRDRSSYEQYF.

CDR3 residues: CASRPRDRGIIGYTF. The CDR3 DNA reads as TGTGCCAGCAGGCCCCGGGACAGGGGAATTATTGGCTACACCTTC. The chain carries TRBV28 and TRBJ1-2, with 10 nucleotides matching TRBD1. Germline-derived CDR1 and CDR2 are MDHEN and SYDVKM. V lost 6 bases to trimming and J lost 7 bases; unmatched junction nucleotides: 11. The CDR3 totals 15 residues.

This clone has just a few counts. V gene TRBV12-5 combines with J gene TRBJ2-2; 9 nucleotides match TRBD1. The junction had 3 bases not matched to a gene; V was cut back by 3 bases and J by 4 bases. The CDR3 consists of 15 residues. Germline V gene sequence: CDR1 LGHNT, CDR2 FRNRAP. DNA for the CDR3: TGTGCTAGTGGTTTCTGGACAGGGGCCACCGGGGAGCTGTTTTTT. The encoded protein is CASGFWTGATGELFF.

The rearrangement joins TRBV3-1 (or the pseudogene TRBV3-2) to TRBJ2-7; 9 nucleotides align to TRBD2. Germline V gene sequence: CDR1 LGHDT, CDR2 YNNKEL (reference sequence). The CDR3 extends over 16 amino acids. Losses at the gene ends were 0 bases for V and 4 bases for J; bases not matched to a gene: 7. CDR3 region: CASSQDAASGAYEQYF. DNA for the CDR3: TGTGCCAGCAGCCAAGACGCGGCTAGCGGGGCTTACGAGCAGTACTTC.